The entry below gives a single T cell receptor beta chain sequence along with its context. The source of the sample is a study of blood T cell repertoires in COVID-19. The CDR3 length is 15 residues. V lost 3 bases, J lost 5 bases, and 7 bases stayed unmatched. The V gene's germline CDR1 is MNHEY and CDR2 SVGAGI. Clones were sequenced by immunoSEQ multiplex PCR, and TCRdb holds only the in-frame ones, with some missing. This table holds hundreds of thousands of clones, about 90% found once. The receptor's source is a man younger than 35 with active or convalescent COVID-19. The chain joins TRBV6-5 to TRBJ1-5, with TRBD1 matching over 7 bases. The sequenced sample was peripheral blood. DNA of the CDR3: TGTGCCAGCAGTTATACAGGGGTCTACGATCAGCCCCAGCATTTT. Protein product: CASSYTGVYDQPQHF.